This T cell receptor (beta chain) was sequenced during a study of identical twins (dated by TCRdb to 2016 to 2017). Looking at the study overall: To test whether fetal clonotypes persist, the study used deep sequencing on TCR alpha and beta repertoires from monozygotic twins, unrelated adults of various ages, and cord blood. Replicate twin experiments were performed at different times using different library preparation protocols to rule out contamination. Findings and caveats that apply to the study as a whole: Invariant T cells such as MAIT and iNKT could partly confound zero-insertion analyses, though diverse VJ usage argued against this for most clonotypes. Fewer insertions were carried by abundant cord blood beta clonotypes, a similar but weaker trend appeared in young adult naive repertoires, and no such trend appeared in memory repertoires. Out-of-frame TCR alpha sequences shared between twins showed an excess of low generation-probability sequences compared with coincidental sharing between unrelated individuals. A weaker excess of twin sharing was found in beta out-of-frame sequences because the signal-to-noise ratio was lowered by fewer shared sequences. Because the same donors could not be followed over many years, conclusions were based on cross-sectional statistical analysis. In monozygotic twins, recombination models systematically underestimated out-of-frame TCR alpha sharing, but the models matched the sharing seen between unrelated individuals.

CDR1 DFQATT and CDR2 SNEGSKA are derived from the germline V gene (reference sequence). The CDR3 runs 15 residues from the cysteine to the phenylalanine. The only DNA kept is the CDR3, 45 bases in frame from the first base. The trim is 0 bases for V and 7 bases for J, with a gap of 16 bases between the germline ends. All donors were healthy Caucasians. Three pairs of female monozygotic twins, all aged roughly 18 to 29 years, made up the twin cohort. RNA for TCR libraries was isolated from peripheral blood mononuclear cells. The library was generated by 5' RACE. Reads for this sample came from an Illumina HiSeq 2000. A universal primer binding site was added through template switching, and the final cDNA carried a unique molecular identifier so that TCR cDNA molecules could be counted accurately. First-strand cDNA for TCR alpha and beta chains was synthesized from specific primers in the conserved constant-segment region. To control for contamination, every cDNA library carried two barcodes: a SMART-Mk sample barcode plus Illumina barcodes. Two successive PCR steps introduced TruSeq adapter sequences along with Illumina sample barcodes. The Illumina HiSeq platform was used with custom primers to sequence TCR alpha and beta cDNA libraries. In the original analysis: MiGEC was used to process raw reads and extract unique molecular identifiers, and MiXCR was used to find CDR3 positions. For each individual, recombination models were inferred using an EM algorithm with the repgenHMM and IGoR tools. Shared clonotypes were analyzed with the tcR package in R, and sharing was normalized by the product of cloneset sizes. To study raw recombination without the effects of thymic and clonal selection, out-of-frame nonproductive sequences were analyzed. TCRdb reprocessed the public reads (quality trimming at Q25 with fastp, clone calling with MiXCR) and kept in-frame beta chains. All rows with the same CDR3 protein become a single entry with the most common DNA and genes. What appears here as the V and J calls and clone size reflects TCRdb's work, not the paper's. Here the sample has nearly 900,000 distinct CDR3 sequences; 9% to 15% occur a single time. The top ten hold around 1.5% of the sample.

This clonotype was picked up a small number of times. Its antigen is currently not known. No per-base quality is available; no much larger clone lies one base away. A further study also used this sample, focusing on yellow fever vaccine responses in identical twins. The second study's authors report: According to the authors, in identical twins the way T cells responded to vaccination appeared partly convergent and partly personalized. Focusing on identical twins, the study followed the T cell clones that responded to the vaccine, and did so with precision.

The TCR comes from a woman between 18 and 29 years old in good health. The chain couples TRBV20-1 to TRBJ2-1; the D gene is perhaps TRBD2, from 7 matching bases. The sequenced sample was PBMCs. The DNA sequence is given as TGCAGTGCTAGAGATTTGGGGGGGGGCCAGAATGAGCAGTTCTTC. Translated, this is CSARDLGGGQNEQFF.